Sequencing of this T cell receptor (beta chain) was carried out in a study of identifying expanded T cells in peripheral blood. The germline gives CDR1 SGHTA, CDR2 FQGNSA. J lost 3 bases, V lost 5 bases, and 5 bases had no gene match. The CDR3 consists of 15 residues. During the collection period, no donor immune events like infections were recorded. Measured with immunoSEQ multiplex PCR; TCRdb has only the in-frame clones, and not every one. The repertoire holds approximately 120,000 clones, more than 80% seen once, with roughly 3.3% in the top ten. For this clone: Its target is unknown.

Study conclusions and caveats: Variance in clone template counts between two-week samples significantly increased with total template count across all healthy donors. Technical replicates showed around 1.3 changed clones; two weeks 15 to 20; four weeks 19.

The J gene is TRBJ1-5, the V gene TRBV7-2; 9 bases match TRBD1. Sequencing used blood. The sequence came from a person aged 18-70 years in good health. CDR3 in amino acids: CASSITGGNNQPQHF. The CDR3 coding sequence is TGTGCCAGCAGCATTACAGGGGGCAACAATCAGCCCCAGCATTTT.